These T cell receptor beta chains were read from a single sample in a study of high-grade serous ovarian cancer treatment subgroups. Sequenced by immunoSEQ multiplex PCR; TCRdb stores in-frame clones only, minus some. Of about 2,300 clones in the sample, roughly 80% are singletons; the top ten hold 6.5% to 9%. The sequencing input was tumor tissue. The receptors stem from a human donor with high-grade serous ovarian cancer. The CDR3 runs from the conserved cysteine through the conserved F or W. The D gene is left open where the match is weak. Clone sizes are given selectively: once, few, many, or a class where the clone is expanded.

v_gene	d_gene	abundance	j_gene	CDR3aa	CDR3nt
TRBV28	TRBD1	.	TRBJ1-2	CASSLTGSVGTEAGYTF	TGTGCCAGCAGTTTAACTGGGTCTGTAGGGACAGAAGCTGGCTACACCTTC
TRBV7-2	.	.	TRBJ1-1	CASSLLTMNTEAFF	TGTGCCAGCAGCTTACTGACTATGAACACTGAAGCTTTCTTT
TRBV4-3	.	.	TRBJ1-3	CASSQDPLSEQGYTGNTIYF	TGCGCCAGCAGCCAAGACCCCTTAAGTGAACAGGGCTATACTGGAAACACCATATATTTT
TRBV29-1	.	.	TRBJ2-6	CSVESGSGANVLTF	TGCAGCGTTGAATCTGGGTCTGGGGCCAACGTCCTGACTTTC
TRBV5-1	.	.	TRBJ1-3	CASSPGGGAGNTIYF	TGCGCCAGCAGCCCCGGAGGTGGGGCTGGAAACACCATATATTTT
TRBV7-9	.	.	TRBJ2-6	CASSLGGSGANVLTF	TGTGCCAGCAGCTTAGGGGGATCTGGGGCCAACGTCCTGACTTTC
TRBV2	.	.	TRBJ2-7	CASSVATSPYEQYF	TGTGCCAGCAGTGTTGCGACTAGTCCCTACGAGCAGTACTTC
TRBV19	TRBD1	.	TRBJ1-4	CASRPGQINEKLFF	TGTGCCAGTAGGCCGGGACAGATTAATGAAAAACTGTTTTTT
TRBV7-8	.	.	TRBJ1-3	CASSLAKQKNGNTIYF	TGTGCCAGCAGCTTAGCTAAACAAAAAAATGGAAACACCATATATTTT
TRBV4-2	.	.	TRBJ1-1	CASSQEGEGYWSTEAFF	TGTGCCAGCAGCCAGGAGGGCGAGGGCTATTGGAGCACTGAAGCTTTCTTT
TRBV6-1	.	.	TRBJ1-1	CASRIYTHGNTEAFF	TGTGCCAGCAGAATCTACACCCACGGGAACACTGAAGCTTTCTTT
TRBV5-1	TRBD1	.	TRBJ2-7	CASSLQTGPYEQYF	TGCGCCAGCAGCTTACAGACAGGGCCCTACGAGCAGTACTTC
TRBV4-2	.	.	TRBJ1-2	CASSQVEDYGYTF	TGTGCCAGCAGCCAAGTAGAAGACTATGGCTACACCTTC
TRBV5-4	.	.	TRBJ1-1	CASSSGRTEAFF	TGTGCCAGCAGCTCAGGGAGGACTGAAGCTTTCTTT
TRBV14	.	.	TRBJ1-2	CASSQETYLGGYTF	TGTGCCAGCAGCCAAGAAACCTACCTGGGAGGCTACACCTTC
TRBV6-1	TRBD1	.	TRBJ1-5	CASSGDRYSNQPQHF	TGTGCCAGCAGTGGGGACAGGTATAGCAATCAGCCCCAGCATTTT
TRBV5-4	TRBD1	.	TRBJ1-3	CASSRGTGDGNTIYF	TGTGCCAGCAGTCGAGGGACAGGCGATGGAAACACCATATATTTT
TRBV7-2	.	.	TRBJ2-2	CASSPHPPPELFF	TGTGCCAGCAGCCCTCACCCTCCCCCGGAGCTGTTTTTT
TRBV2	.	.	TRBJ2-5	CASRVGSQETQYF	TGTGCCAGCAGAGTTGGATCCCAAGAGACCCAGTACTTC
TRBV21-1	.	few	TRBJ1-6	CASSKAEGEGQNSPLHF	TGTGCCAGCAGCAAAGCTGAAGGGGAAGGCCAAAATTCACCCCTCCACTTT
TRBV2	.	.	TRBJ1-4	CASSERTGGGEKLFF	TGTGCCAGCAGTGAGCGCACAGGAGGGGGTGAAAAACTGTTTTTT
TRBV9	.	once	TRBJ2-3	CASSPGWSKTPPSTDTQYF	TGTGCCAGCAGCCCCGGGTGGTCCAAAACCCCCCCCTCCACAGATACGCAGTATTTT
TRBV5-6	.	once	TRBJ2-5	CASSLLLETQYF	TGTGCCAGCAGCTTGTTGCTGGAGACCCAGTACTTC
TRBV6-6	TRBD1	.	TRBJ2-5	CASSYSRDSQETQYF	TGTGCCAGCAGTTACTCGAGGGACAGCCAAGAGACCCAGTACTTC
TRBV7-2	.	few	TRBJ1-1	CASSAESEAFF	TGTGCCAGCAGCGCAGAGAGTGAAGCTTTCTTT
TRBV5-8	.	.	TRBJ2-2	CASRWQPNTGELFF	TGTGCCAGCAGATGGCAACCTAACACCGGGGAGCTGTTTTTT
TRBV7-2	.	.	TRBJ1-4	CASSPWVGPTNEKLFF	TGTGCCAGCAGCCCTTGGGTAGGGCCAACTAATGAAAAACTGTTTTTT
TRBV5-5	TRBD2	.	TRBJ2-2	CASSLGLASTGELFF	TGTGCCAGCAGCTTGGGACTAGCTTCCACCGGGGAGCTGTTTTTT
TRBV7-8	.	.	TRBJ2-2	CASSLVRANTGELFF	TGTGCCAGCAGCTTAGTCAGGGCGAACACCGGGGAGCTGTTTTTT
TRBV19	.	few	TRBJ1-2	CASSIDGLYGYTF	TGTGCCAGTAGTATAGACGGCCTCTATGGCTACACCTTC
TRBV28	TRBD1	.	TRBJ1-6	CASSLTGTGPYNSPLHF	TGTGCCAGCAGTTTAACCGGGACAGGGCCTTATAATTCACCCCTCCACTTT
TRBV28	.	.	TRBJ1-1	CASSQGGGAEAFF	TGTGCCAGCAGTCAAGGGGGGGGAGCTGAAGCTTTCTTT
TRBV5-1	.	few	TRBJ1-2	CASSSGRQEYGYTF	TGCGCCAGCAGCTCCGGGAGACAGGAATATGGCTACACCTTC
TRBV6-1	TRBD1	few	TRBJ1-2	CASSEDRGPYGYTF	TGTGCCAGCAGTGAAGACAGGGGGCCGTATGGCTACACCTTC
TRBV5-1	TRBD2	few	TRBJ2-3	CASIGGRADTQYF	TGCGCCAGCATAGGCGGGAGGGCAGATACGCAGTATTTT
TRBV6-5	.	once	TRBJ1-2	CASRSTVNYGYTF	TGTGCCAGCAGATCGACAGTTAACTATGGCTACACCTTC
TRBV7-2	.	.	TRBJ2-1	CASSSLRGNEQFF	TGTGCCAGCAGCTCGCTGCGGGGTAATGAGCAGTTCTTC
TRBV15	.	.	TRBJ2-5	CATSRVNQETQYF	TGTGCCACCAGCAGAGTGAACCAAGAGACCCAGTACTTC
TRBV6-5	.	once	TRBJ1-5	CASSRTPYSNQPQHF	TGTGCCAGCAGTCGGACACCTTATAGCAATCAGCCCCAGCATTTT
TRBV2	TRBD1	.	TRBJ2-3	CASSLGQGGVDTQYF	TGTGCCAGCAGCCTCGGACAGGGTGGGGTAGATACGCAGTATTTT
TRBV6-5	.	.	TRBJ1-6	CASSYSSQGAYSPLHF	TGTGCCAGCAGTTACTCGAGCCAGGGTGCCTATTCACCCCTCCACTTT
TRBV2	.	.	TRBJ1-4	CASSLQGWGEKLFF	TGTGCCAGCAGCCTACAGGGATGGGGTGAAAAACTGTTTTTT
TRBV15	.	.	TRBJ2-1	CATSRVRALGNEQFF	TGTGCCACCAGCAGAGTCAGGGCGTTAGGCAATGAGCAGTTCTTC
TRBV7-9	.	.	TRBJ2-1	CASMARANNEQFF	TGTGCCAGCATGGCAAGGGCGAACAATGAGCAGTTCTTC
TRBV6-6	TRBD1	large	TRBJ1-4	CASSPTTGTHEKLFF	TGTGCCAGCAGCCCCACGACAGGGACACATGAAAAACTGTTTTTT
TRBV7-2	.	few	TRBJ1-5	CASSPLDSSNQPQHF	TGTGCCAGCAGCCCCTTGGACAGTAGCAATCAGCCCCAGCATTTT
TRBV21-1	.	.	TRBJ2-2	CASSISGQSNTGELFF	TGTGCCAGCAGCATCTCCGGGCAGAGTAACACCGGGGAGCTGTTTTTT
TRBV5-6	TRBD1	.	TRBJ2-2	CASSFWDSTRNRPGELFF	TGTGCCAGCAGCTTTTGGGACAGCACCCGGAACCGGCCCGGGGAGCTGTTTTTT